What follows are 16 T cell receptor beta chains derived from one specimen sequenced in a study of OX40 agonist ivuxolimab in advanced cancers. TCRdb's table, derived via immunoSEQ multiplex PCR, lists solely in-frame clones and lacks some. This table has tens of thousands of clones, about 92% appearing once. The sample was CD4+ or CD8+ T cells sorted from blood, taken in a trial of the OX40 agonist ivuxolimab. The receptors originated from an adult with an advanced solid tumor such as melanoma, head and neck, liver or kidney cancer.

The chain couples TRBV9 to TRBJ2-1, with D tentatively TRBD2 (5 bases). Germline CDR1 SGDLS, CDR2 YYNGEE. With 0 bases removed from V and 10 bases from J, the gap between germline ends came to 11 bases. The CDR3 is 13 amino acids. The CDR3 region is CASSVGGAVEQFF. The CDR3 nucleotides read TGTGCCAGCAGCGTAGGAGGAGCGGTCGAGCAGTTCTTC. Drawing the rest from reference TRBV9 and TRBJ2-1, the complete variable domain is DSGVTQTPKHLITATGQRVTLRCSPRSGDLSVYWYQQSLDQGLQFLIQYYNGEERAKGNILERFSAQQFPDLHSELNLSSLELGDSALYFCASSVGGAVEQFFGPGTRLTVL.

The chain joins TRBV6-5 to TRBJ2-3, with D hard to call. This CDR3 has 13 amino acids. Trimming took 6 bases from V and 2 from J, leaving 9 bases between them. Germline V gene lookup returns CDR1 MNHEY and CDR2 SVGAGI. The CDR3 is CASSGRFTDTQYF. CDR3 in DNA: TGTGCCAGCAGCGGAAGATTCACAGATACGCAGTATTTT.

This chain links TRBV5-6 with TRBJ1-4, with 9 bases matching TRBD1. CDR3 length equals 14 residues. Trimming at V came to 5 bases and at J to 8 bases, leaving 7 bases not matched to a gene. Germline CDR1 is SGHDT and CDR2 is YYEEEE. CDR3 sequence reads: CASSPDRGGEKLFF. The CDR3 nucleotides read TGTGCCAGCAGTCCGGACAGGGGAGGCGAAAAACTGTTTTTT.

This chain uses TRBV14 with TRBJ2-3, with 7 nucleotides matching TRBD2. Germline CDR1 and CDR2: SGHDN and FVKESK. The CDR3 covers 17 residues. V lost 2 bases, J lost 0 bases, and 8 bases stayed unmatched. The CDR3 nucleotides read TGTGCCAGCAGCCAATTGGGGGGGGAAGATAGCACAGATACGCAGTATTTT. It translates to CASSQLGGEDSTDTQYF. The full variable domain, its missing parts supplied by reference TRBV14 and TRBJ2-3, is EAGVTQFPSHSVIEKGQTVTLRCDPISGHDNLYWYRRVMGKEIKFLLHFVKESKQDESGMPNNRFLAERTGGTYSTLKVQPAELEDSGVYFCASSQLGGEDSTDTQYFGPGTRLTVL.

This rearrangement joins TRBV20-1 to TRBJ1-1; D remains ambiguous. CDR3 length: 11 amino acids. Trimming left V 5 bases short and J 7 bases short, with 11 bases between. Germline V gene lookup returns CDR1 DFQATT and CDR2 SNEGSKA (reference sequence). CDR3 DNA: TGCAGTGCTGCTCGGACCGGTGAAGCTTTCTTT. Amino acids: CSAARTGEAFF.

This clone was seen just once. The chain is built from TRBV9 and TRBJ1-2; 7 bases map to TRBD1. In germline, CDR1 is SGDLS, CDR2 YYNGEE. The V segment lost 0 bases and the J segment 5 bases; nucleotides outside the gene matches: 22. The CDR3 has 20 amino acids. The DNA of the CDR3 is TGTGCCAGCAGCGTAGACGGCGCAAGGGTGGAAGACAGGGTCGGTTATGGCTACACCTTC. Protein sequence: CASSVDGARVEDRVGYGYTF.

This chain joins TRBV7-9 and TRBJ1-6; a weak D match, TRBD1 (6 bases). This CDR3 contains 16 residues. Trimming removed 5 bases from V and 0 bases from J, with 11 bases in between. Looked up from germline, CDR1 is SEHNR and CDR2 is FQNEAQ (reference sequence). The CDR3 coding sequence is TGTGCCAGCAGCCCCACAGGGAGCTCCTATAATTCACCCCTCCACTTT. It yields the protein CASSPTGSSYNSPLHF. Together with reference TRBV7-9 and TRBJ1-6, the CDR3 gives the full variable domain: DTGVSQNPRHKITKRGQNVTFRCDPISEHNRLYWYRQTLGQGPEFLTYFQNEAQLEKSRLLSDRFSAERPKGSFSTLEIQRTEQGDSAMYLCASSPTGSSYNSPLHFGNGTRLTVT.

The chain joins TRBV7-8 to TRBJ1-6; perhaps TRBD1 as D (5 bases). The V and J ends lost 7 bases and 9 bases respectively, with 10 bases between them. The length of the CDR3 is 12 residues. The germline V gene has CDR1 SGHVS and CDR2 FQNEAQ. The CDR3 bases are TGTGCCAGCAACGCGGGGGTTTCACCCCTCCACTTT. Encoded protein: CASNAGVSPLHF.

Here the CDR3 reads CASSQDQVQGANYGYTF. Here the CDR3 DNA reads TGCGCCAGCAGCCAAGATCAGGTCCAGGGGGCTAACTATGGCTACACCTTC. The chain joins TRBV4-3 to TRBJ1-2; the match to TRBD1 covers 7 bases. CDR1 and CDR2 (germline): LGHNA, YSLEER. This CDR3 spans 17 amino acids. With 0 bases clipped from V and 0 bases from J, the junction kept 7 bases outside the gene matches.

The chain joins TRBV10-3 to TRBJ1-3; D may be TRBD1 (5 bases). CDR1 is ENHRY, CDR2 SYGVKD, per germline. The V gene lost 5 bases and the J gene lost 0 bases, with 14 bases spanning the gap. The length of the CDR3 is 16 residues. The CDR3 here is CAISPGRQHSGNTIYF. The CDR3 DNA sequence: TGTGCCATCAGTCCAGGGAGACAACACTCTGGAAACACCATATATTTT.

This clone was found once. The rearrangement links TRBV6-6 to TRBJ1-2; D gene unclear. The CDR3 totals 12 residues. Germline V CDR1 and CDR2: MNHNY, SVGAGI (reference sequence). Between the trimmed V and J ends, which lost 7 bases and 8 bases, there was a span of 14 bases. CDR3: CASIPGPGGYTF. The CDR3 region has the DNA TGTGCCAGCATTCCGGGCCCTGGAGGCTACACCTTC.

V and J are TRBV7-6 and TRBJ1-1; tentative D call: TRBD1 (5 bases). V was shortened by 2 bases and J by 1 base, with 20 bases between the two germline ends. The CDR3 sequence is 18 residues long. CDR1 is SGHVS, CDR2 FNYEAQ, per germline. The CDR3 reads CASSLSFLVRGENTEAFF. As DNA, the CDR3 is TGTGCCAGCAGCTTATCCTTCCTCGTGCGGGGCGAGAACACTGAAGCTTTCTTT.

The rearrangement links TRBV14 to TRBJ2-1, with 10 bases identical to TRBD2. Germline values: CDR1 SGHDN, CDR2 FVKESK. V lost 2 bases to trimming and J lost 2 bases; unmatched junction nucleotides: 0. The CDR3 has 15 residues. The CDR3 sequence is CASSQLAGAYNEQFF. The CDR3 bases are TGTGCCAGCAGCCAACTAGCGGGGGCCTACAATGAGCAGTTCTTC.

A single count supports this clone. The chain combines TRBV19 with TRBJ2-1; 8 positions match TRBD2. The CDR3 is 15 amino acids. Germline CDR1 and CDR2: LNHDA and SQIVND (reference sequence). The V gene end was trimmed by 4 bases and the J gene end by 3 bases; junction bases not matched to a gene: 5. CDR3 sequence: CASSRGGLGYNEQFF. The CDR3 nucleotides are TGTGCCAGTAGTAGAGGGGGACTAGGCTACAATGAGCAGTTCTTC. The full variable domain, rest sourced from reference TRBV19 and TRBJ2-1, is DGGITQSPKYLFRKEGQNVTLSCEQNLNHDAMYWYRQDPGQGLRLIYYSQIVNDFQKGDIAEGYSVSREKKESFPLTVTSAQKNPTAFYLCASSRGGLGYNEQFFGPGTRLTVL.

This clone appeared a few times. V and J are TRBV11-3 and TRBJ1-1, with D perhaps matching TRBD1 (5 bases). The CDR3 has 13 amino acids. Germline lookup yields CDR1 SGHNT and CDR2 YENEEA. Trimming stripped 5 bases from V and 1 base from J, with 8 bases between. CDR3 loop: CASSKTGNTEAFF. CDR3 nucleotides: TGTGCCAGCAGCAAAACAGGGAACACTGAAGCTTTCTTT.

The chain recombines TRBV11-2 with TRBJ1-2; no firm D call. Germline V gene lookup returns CDR1 SGHAT and CDR2 FQNNGV. Trimming took off 1 base at V and 4 bases at J, with 13 bases between the two ends. The CDR3 extends over 15 amino acids. The CDR3 DNA reads TGTGCCAGCAGCTTAGGGGCGCCAGAGGGCTATGGCTACACCTTC. Translation: CASSLGAPEGYGYTF. The full variable domain, rest sourced from reference TRBV11-2 and TRBJ1-2, is EAGVAQSPRYKIIEKRQSVAFWCNPISGHATLYWYQQILGQGPKLLIQFQNNGVVDDSQLPKDRFSAERLKGVDSTLKIQPAKLEDSAVYLCASSLGAPEGYGYTFGSGTRLTVV.